The clone carrying this TCR beta chain was found many times. No antigen is known for it. Between the trimmed V and J ends, which lost 0 bases and 3 bases, there was a span of 12 bases. Germline lookup yields CDR1 SGHKS and CDR2 YYEKEE (reference sequence). This CDR3 contains 15 residues. With iRepertoire HTBI primers and Arm-PCR of CDR3 regions, TCR beta libraries were built. Each CDR3 protein is one row after TCRdb ran MiXCR on the multiplex PCR reads. The table lists roughly 500,000 distinct CDR3 sequences, about a fifth of them singletons. Time point indicated: persistent/refractory GD, antithyroid drugs over 5 years with positive TRAb. Extracted PBMC RNA gave rise to the TCR library. Patients came from an endocrinology department in Xi'an, China. This sample was taken from a study of regulatory T cells in long-lasting Graves disease. Study-wide findings and caveats: Only a small sample size was used, which may have cut accuracy. Newly diagnosed patients had higher TCR diversity than persistent Graves' patients did. Persistent disease preferred TRBV28, TRBJ1-2 and TRBJ2-5; new disease, TRBV20-1 and TRBJ2-1.

The clonotype comes from a female donor with Graves disease. The sequences come from peripheral blood mononuclear cells (PBMCs), collected when the disease was refractory, from a patient treated with antithyroid drugs. The chain is built from TRBV5-5 and TRBJ1-2, with D unclear. In DNA form, the CDR3 reads TGTGCCAGCAGCTTGGATCTGGGTATGGACTATGGCTACACCTTC. Translating gives CASSLDLGMDYGYTF.